The T cell receptor beta chain under discussion was sequenced for a study of T-cell reconstitution after alpha-beta-depleted transplantation in children. J lost 4 bases, V lost 11 bases, and 12 bases had no gene match. Germline CDR1 is SGHTA and CDR2 is FQGNSA. This CDR3 is 15 amino acids long. A library of TCRbeta sequences, prepared with unique molecular identifiers, was generated. From the PCR reads, TCRdb called clonotypes with MiXCR, one entry per CDR3 protein. The data contain some 500,000 distinct CDR3 sequences, 32% of them singletons. Sequencing was performed on PBMCs from the stem cell graft donor, taken from the stem cell graft. This chain joins TRBV7-2 and TRBJ2-3, with 10 bases aligning to TRBD2. The TCR originated in a human donor who donated a stem cell graft to a child with aplastic anemia. CDR3 sequence (DNA): TGTGCCGGGTCAGATAGCGGGAGGAGGTCAGATACGCAGTATTTT. Its protein product is CAGSDSGRRSDTQYF. Drawing the rest from reference TRBV7-2 and TRBJ2-3, the complete variable domain is GAGVSQSPSNKVTEKGKDVELRCDPISGHTALYWYRQSLGQGLEFLIYFQGNSAPDKSGLPSDRFSAERTGGSVSTLTIQRTQQEDSAVYLCAGSDSGRRSDTQYFGPGTRLTVL.